What follows are 5 T cell receptor beta chains derived from one specimen sequenced in a study of blood T cell repertoires in COVID-19. TCRdb's copy holds only in-frame clones and misses some; the assay was immunoSEQ multiplex PCR. The sample comprises about 240,000 clones, about 80% of which are singletons, and approximately 9.4% rests with the top ten. Sample: peripheral blood. These receptors all come from an elderly woman with acute or convalescent COVID-19.

DNA of the CDR3: TGTGCCAGCAGTTACTCGGAGAATAGCAATGAGCAGTTCTTC. Its translation is CASSYSENSNEQFF. V is TRBV6-2 or TRBV6-3 and J is TRBJ2-1; no firm D call. V dropped 0 bases and J dropped 6 bases, with 9 bases sitting between them. The CDR3 runs to 14 residues. The germline CDR1 and CDR2 sequences are MNHEY and SVGEGT.

DNA for the CDR3: TGTGCCATCAACACAGGGGGAAATTCACCCCTCCACTTT. Amino acid sequence: CAINTGGNSPLHF. This chain uses TRBV10-3 with TRBJ1-6, with 8 bases fitting TRBD1. V trimming: 7 bases; J trimming: 7 bases; junction bases outside the gene matches: 3. The CDR3 totals 13 residues. From germline, CDR1 is ENHRY and CDR2 SYGVKD.

The rearrangement uses TRBV19 and TRBJ1-1, with D maybe TRBD1 (5 bases). CDR1 is LNHDA, CDR2 SQIVND, per germline (reference sequence). Trimming took 6 bases from V and 8 from J, leaving 16 bases between them. This CDR3 is 13 amino acids long. In nucleotides, the CDR3 is TGTGCCAGTAGCGGACGGGGGTCGGGCGAAGCTTTCTTT. It translates to CASSGRGSGEAFF.

The rearrangement links TRBV4-2 to TRBJ1-5, with D unclear. V was clipped by 4 bases and J by 7 bases, with 17 bases between them. The CDR3 sequence is 15 residues long. The germline V gene encodes CDR1 LGHNA and CDR2 YNFKEQ. The CDR3 is CASSPSRERYQPQHF. The CDR3 DNA reads TGTGCCAGCAGCCCCTCTCGGGAGAGGTACCAGCCCCAGCATTTT.

The chain recombines TRBV29-1 with TRBJ1-1; 10 bases match TRBD1. The CDR3 is 14 amino acids. The ends lost 3 bases at V and 4 bases at J; junction bases unmatched: 5. The germline V gene encodes CDR1 SQVTM and CDR2 ANQGSEA. The CDR3 bases are TGCAGCGTTGATGACAGGGGGCTGGGCACTGAAGCTTTCTTT. Encoded protein: CSVDDRGLGTEAFF.